This T cell receptor beta chain was obtained from a study of blood T cell repertoires in COVID-19. In the study overall: COVID-19 samples, acute and convalescent, were from the United States, Italy and Spain.

Self-reported history from a screening survey and questionnaire set each donor's cohort. What the recovered Cohort 3 donors had was two negative PCRs, clearance, or symptom resolution. The CDR3 sequence is 15 residues long. The V segment lost 4 bases and the J segment 3 bases; nucleotides outside the gene matches: 7. From germline, CDR1 is SGHRS and CDR2 YFSETQ. As handled by the study authors: It was from reference gene primer amplification that nucleated cell counts were estimated. The repertoire was sequenced with immunoSEQ multiplex PCR; TCRdb's copy has only in-frame clones and lacks some. V, J and clone size are taken as reported in that table, and D and trimming were inferred from the DNA itself. The profile shows 200,000 to 250,000 clones, roughly 84% of them singletons.

V and J are TRBV5-1 and TRBJ2-7; TRBD1 matches 10 bases. The sequence derives from a woman between 40 and 50 years old who had recovered from COVID-19. Sample: PBMCs or T cells enriched from blood (not recorded which). This chain's CDR3 is CASSAGTGVSYEQYF. The CDR3 nucleotides are TGCGCCAGCAGCGCCGGGACAGGGGTTAGCTACGAGCAGTACTTC.